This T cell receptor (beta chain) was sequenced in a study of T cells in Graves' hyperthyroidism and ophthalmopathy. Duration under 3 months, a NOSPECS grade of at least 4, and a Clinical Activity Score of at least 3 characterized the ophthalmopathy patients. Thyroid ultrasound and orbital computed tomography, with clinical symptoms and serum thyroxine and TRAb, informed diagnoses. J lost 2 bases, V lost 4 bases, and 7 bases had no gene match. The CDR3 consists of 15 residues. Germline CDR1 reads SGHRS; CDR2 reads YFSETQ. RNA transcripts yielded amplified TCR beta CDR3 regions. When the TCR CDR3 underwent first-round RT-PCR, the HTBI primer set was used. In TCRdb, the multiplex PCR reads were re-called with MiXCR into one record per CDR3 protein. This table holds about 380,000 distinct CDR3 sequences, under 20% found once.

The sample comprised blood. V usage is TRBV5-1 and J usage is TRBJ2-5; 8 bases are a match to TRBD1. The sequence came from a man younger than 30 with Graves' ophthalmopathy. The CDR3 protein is CASSTDGQGQETQYF. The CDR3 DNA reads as TGCGCCAGCAGCACGGATGGACAGGGACAAGAGACCCAGTACTTC.